The 10 T cell receptor beta chains below were found in one sample sequenced in a study of blood T cell repertoires in COVID-19. Sequencing was performed with immunoSEQ multiplex PCR; in TCRdb, only in-frame clones are kept and a portion is missing. The sample includes roughly 500,000 clones, 80% to 90% seen only once; the top ten take approximately 8.3%. Sequenced: PBMCs or T cells enriched from blood (not recorded which). These receptors were collected from a woman in her sixties or seventies who had recovered from COVID-19.

This sequence joins TRBV19 and TRBJ1-5; D remains ambiguous. Trimming removed 5 bases at V and 0 bases at J, with 20 bases between. Germline values: CDR1 LNHDA, CDR2 SQIVND (reference sequence). The CDR3 is 18 amino acids. CDR3 in amino acids: CASSLPSGRRDSNQPQHF. The CDR3 DNA reads as TGTGCCAGTAGTCTCCCCTCAGGACGGCGGGATAGCAATCAGCCCCAGCATTTT. Complete variable domain (other parts from reference TRBV19 and TRBJ1-5): DGGITQSPKYLFRKEGQNVTLSCEQNLNHDAMYWYRQDPGQGLRLIYYSQIVNDFQKGDIAEGYSVSREKKESFPLTVTSAQKNPTAFYLCASSLPSGRRDSNQPQHFGDGTRLSIL.

V and J are TRBV29-1 and TRBJ2-3, with 7 bases aligning to TRBD2. The length of the CDR3 is 15 residues. Germline values: CDR1 SQVTM, CDR2 ANQGSEA. V shed 6 bases, J shed 1 base, and the junction held 10 bases outside the gene matches. The CDR3 DNA reads as TGCAGCGTCACAACTCGGGGGGATGGCACAGATACGCAGTATTTT. The encoded protein is CSVTTRGDGTDTQYF.

The V call is TRBV12-5, the J call TRBJ1-5; 9 nucleotides agree with TRBD1. The ends lost 1 base at V and 4 bases at J; junction bases unmatched: 2. Germline CDR1 LGHNT, CDR2 FRNRAP. This CDR3 is 15 amino acids long. CDR3 protein: CASGLGTGVNQPQHF. The CDR3, as DNA: TGTGCTAGTGGTTTGGGGACAGGGGTGAATCAGCCCCAGCATTTT.

The chain employs TRBV6-5 and TRBJ1-6, with unresolved D. Germline V gene lookup returns CDR1 MNHEY and CDR2 SVGAGI. The CDR3 runs to 12 residues. V lost 6 bases, J lost 6 bases, and 6 bases lay in between. CDR3 sequence (DNA): TGTGCCAGCAGCCGGAGTAATTCACCCCTCCACTTT. Translating gives CASSRSNSPLHF.

The chain has TRBV2 and TRBJ2-1; 7 nucleotides align to TRBD1. In germline, CDR1 is SNHLY, CDR2 FYNNEI. This CDR3 has 15 residues. V dropped 1 base and J dropped 5; count of bases not matched to a gene: 5. The CDR3 loop is CASSEVGTANNEQFF. For the CDR3, the DNA is TGTGCCAGCAGTGAAGTGGGGACAGCCAACAATGAGCAGTTCTTC.

This chain connects TRBV7-2 to TRBJ2-3, with D possibly TRBD1 on 7 matching bases. The CDR3 runs 14 residues. The V and J ends lost 3 bases and 4 bases respectively, with 11 bases between them. Germline CDR1 reads SGHTA; CDR2 reads FQGNSA. The CDR3 DNA is TGTGCCAGCAGCTTGCAGGGGGGAGCAGATACGCAGTATTTT. This sequence encodes CASSLQGGADTQYF.

V usage is TRBV5-1 and J usage is TRBJ2-2; 11 bases fit TRBD2. This CDR3 is built from 15 residues. The V gene's germline CDR1 is SGHRS and CDR2 YFSETQ. The trim removed 4 bases at V and 4 bases at J, leaving 3 bases unmatched. As DNA, the CDR3 is TGCGCCAGCAGCGGGGGACTAGCGGCCACCGGGGAGCTGTTTTTT. Protein: CASSGGLAATGELFF.

With regard to this clone: An end of the junction does not agree with germline; a read error may underlie this. The chain couples TRBV14 to TRBJ1-2; 9 positions agree with TRBD1. Germline loops: CDR1 SGHDN, CDR2 FVKESK. The length of the CDR3 is 15 residues. In DNA, the CDR3 is TGTGCCGGCAGCCAAGTTACAGGGGGCGACTATGGCTACACCTTC. Amino acids: CAGSQVTGGDYGYTF.

For the CDR3, the DNA is TGTGCCAGCAGCGGCCCCGACAGGGTGAACATTCAGTACTTC. It is translated as CASSGPDRVNIQYF. The chain has TRBV6-5 and TRBJ2-4; 7 bases fit TRBD1. V trimming: 6 bases; J trimming: 7 bases; junction bases outside the gene matches: 9. Germline-derived CDR1 and CDR2 are MNHEY and SVGAGI. The CDR3 covers 14 residues.

On this clone: This may come from a read error, since a much larger clone is one base off. Other DNA sequences of this sample code for an identical CDR3. The chain links TRBV2 to TRBJ2-3, with 14 bases identical to TRBD2. Germline CDR1 is SNHLY and CDR2 is FYNNEI. The CDR3 runs to 15 residues. J lost 3 bases, V lost 5 bases, and 1 base had no gene match. CDR3 nucleotides: TGTGCCAGCAGTCGACTAGCGGGGGGGACAGATACGCAGTATTTT. Translated: CASSRLAGGTDTQYF.